Listed below are T cell receptor beta chains from one sample, sequenced in a study of shared clonotypes between healthy human individuals. Measured with immunoSEQ multiplex PCR; TCRdb has only the in-frame clones, and not every one. This sample has roughly 1.5 million clones, with approximately 98% found just once. Source material: naive CD4+ T cells sorted from blood. The receptors come from a man aged 25 to 45 in good health. CDR3s include the opening cysteine and the closing phenylalanine or tryptophan. A D gene is named only where the DNA matches it firmly. Clone size is not always given. Where it is, it says once, few, many or a class for expanded clones.

D	J	V	size	CDR3	DNA
NA	TRBJ2-2	TRBV15	NA	CATSRSRTLLNTGELFF	TGTGCCACCAGCAGAAGCCGGACTCTCTTGAACACCGGGGAGCTGTTTTTT
NA	TRBJ2-7	TRBV18	once	CASSPVGEAAYEQYF	TGTGCCAGCTCACCGGTCGGGGAGGCTGCCTACGAGCAGTACTTC
NA	TRBJ1-4	TRBV7-9	NA	CASSLVGQKLFF	TGTGCCAGCAGCTTAGTCGGGCAGAAACTGTTTTTT
NA	TRBJ2-5	TRBV11-2	NA	CASSGRGSQYF	TGTGCCAGCAGCGGCAGGGGTTCCCAGTACTTC
NA	TRBJ2-5	TRBV7-6	NA	CASSLGAGDPSGQYF	TGTGCCAGCAGCTTAGGGGCCGGGGACCCATCTGGTCAGTACTTC
NA	TRBJ2-1	TRBV7-9	NA	CASSSGLAADNEQFF	TGTGCCAGCAGCTCTGGCTTAGCGGCGGACAATGAGCAGTTCTTC
NA	TRBJ2-5	TRBV6-4	NA	CASAIEAGETQYF	TGTGCCAGCGCTATCGAAGCCGGGGAGACCCAGTACTTC
TRBD1	TRBJ2-6	TRBV27	NA	CASSFKAGQGPLWGANVLTF	TGTGCCAGCAGTTTTAAGGCCGGACAGGGGCCCCTCTGGGGGGCCAACGTCCTGACTTTC
NA	TRBJ2-5	TRBV27	NA	CASSFGRRGTQYF	TGTGCCAGCAGTTTCGGGCGCCGTGGGACCCAGTACTTC
NA	TRBJ2-7	TRBV5-1	NA	CASSNDGQSYEQYF	TGCGCCAGCAGTAATGACGGACAGTCCTACGAGCAGTACTTC
TRBD2	TRBJ2-3	TRBV18	NA	CASSPVSGRGTDTQYF	TGTGCCAGCTCACCCGTTAGCGGGAGGGGCACAGATACGCAGTATTTT